These T cell receptor beta chains were read from a single sample in a study of shared clonotypes between healthy human individuals. The assay was immunoSEQ multiplex PCR, and TCRdb's table has in-frame clones only and misses some. This sample carries about 960,000 clones, approximately 80% of them seen once, and the ten largest clones take over 1.3%. Sequencing was carried out using memory CD4+ T cells sorted from blood. Receptors were obtained from a man younger than 30 in good health. Both conserved end residues are part of each CDR3.

v_call	j_call	cdr3_aa
TRBV6-1	TRBJ1-5	CASSSNVQPQHF
TRBV28	TRBJ2-2	CASSFDIGKTGELFF
TRBV6-5	TRBJ2-5	CASSYSGTGRQYF
TRBV5-4	TRBJ2-3	CASSPSGIGTDTQYF
TRBV2	TRBJ1-1	CAIMGIYTEAFF
TRBV5-1	TRBJ2-3	CASSLGLSTDTQYF
TRBV7-9	TRBJ2-5	CASSLLSGAKETQYF
TRBV2	TRBJ1-2	CASSADRGQGYTF
TRBV7-9	TRBJ2-2	CASSPRTGVGGELFF
TRBV7-7	TRBJ2-5	CASSPVLGTQYF